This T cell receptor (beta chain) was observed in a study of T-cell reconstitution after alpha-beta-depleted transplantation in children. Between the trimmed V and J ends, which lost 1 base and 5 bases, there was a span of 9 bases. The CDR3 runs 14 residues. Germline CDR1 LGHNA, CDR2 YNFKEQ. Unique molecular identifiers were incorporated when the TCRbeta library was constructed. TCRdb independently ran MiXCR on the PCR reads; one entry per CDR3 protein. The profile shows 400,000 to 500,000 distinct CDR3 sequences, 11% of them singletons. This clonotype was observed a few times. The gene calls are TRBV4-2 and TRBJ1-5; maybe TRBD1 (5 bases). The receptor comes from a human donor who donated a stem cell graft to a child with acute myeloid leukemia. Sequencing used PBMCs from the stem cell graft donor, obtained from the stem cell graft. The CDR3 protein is CASSQAPGDQPQHF. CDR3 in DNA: TGTGCCAGCAGCCAAGCCCCGGGGGATCAGCCCCAGCATTTT.